This T cell receptor beta chain appears in the sequencing data of a study of beta chain features in type 1 diabetes. Expressed TCRB transcripts got sequenced, as all isolated RNA was reverse transcribed. Approximately 3.6 million reads per sample were averaged for naive, central memory and regulatory samples. The table came from immunoSEQ multiplex PCR; TCRdb's copy has only in-frame clones and leaves some out. The table lists 400,000 to 550,000 clones, about an eighth of them singletons. Looked up from germline, CDR1 is SQVTM and CDR2 is ANQGSEA. The junction had 10 bases not matched to a gene; V was cut back by 2 bases and J by 5 bases. There are 16 residues in the CDR3.

The clonotype originates from a woman between 18 and 29 years old in good health. V gene TRBV29-1 combines with J gene TRBJ1-2; TRBD1 agrees at 11 bases. The sample consisted of naive CD4+ T cells from blood. The CDR3 spells CSVEPPRGTGGYGYTF. The CDR3, as DNA: TGCAGCGTTGAACCCCCCCGGGGGACAGGGGGTTATGGCTACACCTTC.